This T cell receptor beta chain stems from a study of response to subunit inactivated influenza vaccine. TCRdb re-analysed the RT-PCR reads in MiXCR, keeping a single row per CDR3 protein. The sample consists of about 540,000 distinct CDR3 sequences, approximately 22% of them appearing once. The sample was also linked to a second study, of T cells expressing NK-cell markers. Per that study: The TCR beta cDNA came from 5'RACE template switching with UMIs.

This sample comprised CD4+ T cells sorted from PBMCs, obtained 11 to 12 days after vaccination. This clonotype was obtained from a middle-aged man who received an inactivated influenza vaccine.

The CDR3 DNA reads TGTGCCAGCAGCGTAGGGCCGTCCAGCTCCTACAATGAGCAGTTCTTC. It is translated as CASSVGPSSSYNEQFF. The chain has TRBV9 and TRBJ2-1; D is undetermined. V was shortened by 0 bases and J by 0 bases, with 10 bases between the two germline ends. Germline V gene lookup returns CDR1 SGDLS and CDR2 YYNGEE. The CDR3 is 16 residues long. Complete variable domain (other parts from reference TRBV9 and TRBJ2-1): DSGVTQTPKHLITATGQRVTLRCSPRSGDLSVYWYQQSLDQGLQFLIQYYNGEERAKGNILERFSAQQFPDLHSELNLSSLELGDSALYFCASSVGPSSSYNEQFFGPGTRLTVL.